These T cell receptor beta chains were read from a single sample in a study of blood T cell repertoires in COVID-19. Assay: immunoSEQ multiplex PCR; the TCRdb copy retains only in-frame clones and omits some. The sample lists roughly 200,000 clones; roughly three quarters were seen once. Sequences were obtained from peripheral blood. The receptor set was obtained from a woman in her fifties or sixties with active or convalescent COVID-19. Each CDR3 is given with its conserved first and last residue. The D gene is left open where the match is weak. Size is stated for part of the rows, as once, few or many counts, or as a class when the clone is expanded.

J: TRBJ2-1
D: -
V: TRBV14
size: -
DNA: TGTGCCAGCAGCCAAGTTTCGGGCTGGAGGAGCTCCTACAATGAGCAGTTCTTC
CDR3: CASSQVSGWRSSYNEQFF

J: TRBJ2-3
D: -
V: TRBV18
size: -
DNA: TGTGCCAGCTCACCAGTCGGCACAGATACGCAGTATTTT
CDR3: CASSPVGTDTQYF

J: TRBJ1-6
D: -
V: TRBV5-1
size: -
DNA: TGCGCCAGCCGACAGGAAATCTATAATTCACCCCTCCACTTT
CDR3: CASRQEIYNSPLHF

J: TRBJ1-5
D: -
V: TRBV19
size: -
DNA: TGTGCCAGTAAGTTCGGACAGCAGAATCAGCCCCAGCATTTT
CDR3: CASKFGQQNQPQHF

J: TRBJ2-7
D: TRBD1
V: TRBV14
size: once
DNA: TGTGCCAGCAGCCAAGATCTATCAGGGGGCGAGCAGTACTTC
CDR3: CASSQDLSGGEQYF

J: TRBJ2-3
D: TRBD2
V: TRBV7-8
size: -
DNA: TGTGCCAGCAGCTCGGGACTAGCCTACACAGATACGCAGTATTTT
CDR3: CASSSGLAYTDTQYF

J: TRBJ1-1
D: TRBD1
V: TRBV5-1
size: few
DNA: TGCGCCAGCAGCTTGGCAGGGGGCGGAACTGAAGCTTTCTTT
CDR3: CASSLAGGGTEAFF

J: TRBJ1-5
D: -
V: TRBV6-1
size: -
DNA: TGTGCCAGCAATGGACTGGTTAGCAATCAGCCCCAGCATTTT
CDR3: CASNGLVSNQPQHF

J: TRBJ1-2
D: -
V: TRBV19
size: -
DNA: TGTGCCAGTAGTACACGACAGGAGAACTATGGCTACACCTTC
CDR3: CASSTRQENYGYTF

J: TRBJ1-6
D: -
V: TRBV19
size: -
DNA: TGTGCCAGTAGTCGCCCGGGACTGGACGGTTCACCCCTCCACTTT
CDR3: CASSRPGLDGSPLHF

J: TRBJ1-1
D: TRBD1
V: TRBV6-1
size: -
DNA: TGTGCCAGCAGTGAAGGAACCAGGGGGCGGACTGAAGCTTTCTTT
CDR3: CASSEGTRGRTEAFF

J: TRBJ2-1
D: -
V: TRBV5-1
size: -
DNA: TGCGCCAGCAGAGTCAGGGACAATGAGCAGTTCTTC
CDR3: CASRVRDNEQFF

J: TRBJ2-2
D: -
V: TRBV7-6
size: -
DNA: TGTGCCAGCAGCTTAGCTCTGGGGCGGAACACCGGGGAGCTGTTTTTT
CDR3: CASSLALGRNTGELFF

J: TRBJ1-5
D: -
V: TRBV9
size: -
DNA: TGTGCCAGCGGCGGCCCCGAGCCTAATCAGCCCCAGCATTTT
CDR3: CASGGPEPNQPQHF

J: TRBJ2-7
D: -
V: TRBV11-1
size: -
DNA: TGTGCCAGCAGCTTAGACTTGACCTACGAGCAGTACTTC
CDR3: CASSLDLTYEQYF

J: TRBJ2-3
D: TRBD2
V: TRBV3-1/TRBV3-2
size: -
DNA: TGTGCCAGCCCTCTTTGCGGGGGGGCGGCAGATACGCAGTATTTT
CDR3: CASPLCGGAADTQYF

J: TRBJ2-7
D: -
V: TRBV6-1
size: -
DNA: TGTGCCAGCAGTGAACAGGGTTCCTACGAGCAGTACTTC
CDR3: CASSEQGSYEQYF

J: TRBJ2-5
D: -
V: TRBV18
size: few
DNA: TGTGCCAGCTCACCTGTGCGTCAAGCGAACCAAGAGACCCAGTACTTC
CDR3: CASSPVRQANQETQYF

J: TRBJ1-1
D: -
V: TRBV12-5
size: once
DNA: TGTGCTAGTGGTTTCGGTGACACTGAAGCTTTCTTT
CDR3: CASGFGDTEAFF

J: TRBJ2-7
D: -
V: TRBV28
size: -
DNA: TGTGCCAGCAGTTCCCAGGGGGGCGTAGGCTCCTACGAGCAGTACTTC
CDR3: CASSSQGGVGSYEQYF

J: TRBJ2-1
D: TRBD2
V: TRBV11-1
size: -
DNA: TGTGCCAGCAGCAGTGGACTAGCGGGGGGGCGTGAGCAGTTCTTC
CDR3: CASSSGLAGGREQFF

J: TRBJ2-5
D: -
V: TRBV29-1
size: once
DNA: TGCAGCGTTGACGCGGGGTCGCAAGAGACCCAGTACTTC
CDR3: CSVDAGSQETQYF

J: TRBJ2-7
D: -
V: TRBV2
size: -
DNA: TGTGCCAGCAGCCTTAGCCTACTCAGCTCCTACGAGCAGTACTTC
CDR3: CASSLSLLSSYEQYF

J: TRBJ1-2
D: -
V: TRBV25-1
size: -
DNA: TGTGCCAGCAGTGACCGGACAGCTGGCTGGTTTCTCTTC
CDR3: CASSDRTAGWFLF